These 12 T cell receptor beta chains came from one sample sequenced in a study of shared clonotypes between healthy human individuals. Using immunoSEQ multiplex PCR, the repertoire was profiled, and TCRdb retains in-frame clones only, with some absent. The data contain over a million clones, about 75% of them singletons. Specimen: memory CD4+ T cells sorted from blood. As for subset: CD45RA-negative fraction. These receptors were collected from a man aged 18 to 29 in good health.

Only one count was recorded for this clone. The chain joins TRBV9 to TRBJ2-5, with D tentatively TRBD1 (6 bases). The V and J ends lost 6 bases and 4 bases respectively, with 19 bases between them. CDR1 is SGDLS and CDR2 is YYNGEE in the germline V gene. The CDR3 contains 15 residues. The CDR3 here is CASNWGQGEGETQYF. CDR3 nucleotide sequence: TGTGCCAGCAATTGGGGGCAGGGTGAGGGAGAGACCCAGTACTTC.

The genes are TRBV9 and TRBJ2-1; D possibly matches TRBD1 or TRBD2 (5 bases each). This CDR3 has 13 amino acids. V dropped 2 bases and J dropped 7 bases, with 10 bases sitting between them. Per the germline V gene, CDR1 is SGDLS and CDR2 is YYNGEE. CDR3 amino acids: CASSVEGRNEQFF. In DNA form, the CDR3 reads TGTGCCAGCAGCGTCGAGGGGCGGAATGAGCAGTTCTTC.

V and J are TRBV10-2 and TRBJ1-2; D unclear. The germline V and J ends were trimmed by 2 bases and 6 bases, with 13 bases remaining between them. Germline CDR1 is WSHSY and CDR2 is SAAADI. CDR3 length: 14 residues. CDR3: CASSEGMGSNGYTF. The CDR3 region has the DNA TGCGCCAGCAGTGAGGGTATGGGGTCGAATGGCTACACCTTC.

This clone has just one count. V and J are TRBV6-1 and TRBJ1-6; D gene ambiguous. V was clipped by 4 bases and J by 5 bases, with 6 bases between them. The CDR3 length is 13 residues. Per germline, CDR1 MNHNS and CDR2 SASEGT. CDR3 coding DNA: TGTGCCAGCAGTGGGGTTGATAATTCACCCCTCCACTTT. This translates into CASSGVDNSPLHF.

V usage is TRBV5-1 and J usage is TRBJ2-3; 7 bases are shared with TRBD2. Unmatched junction bases numbered 4, after V lost 4 bases and J lost 2 bases. CDR1 is SGHRS, CDR2 YFSETQ, per germline. This CDR3 spans 14 amino acids. The CDR3: CASSIGTNTDTQYF. For the CDR3, the DNA is TGCGCCAGCAGCATCGGGACTAACACAGATACGCAGTATTTT. Drawing the rest from reference TRBV5-1 and TRBJ2-3, the complete variable domain is KAGVTQTPRYLIKTRGQQVTLSCSPISGHRSVSWYQQTPGQGLQFLFEYFSETQRNKGNFPGRFSGRQFSNSRSEMNVSTLELGDSALYLCASSIGTNTDTQYFGPGTRLTVL.

Turning to this clone: The same CDR3 also results from other DNA sequences found in this sample. This chain uses TRBV28 with TRBJ1-4, with 9 bases that match TRBD1. The J segment lost 7 bases and the V segment lost 6 bases, leaving 9 bases of the junction unmatched. The CDR3 is made up of 15 amino acids. CDR1 and CDR2 from the germline V gene are MDHEN and SYDVKM. CDR3 residues: CASSRKQGASEKLFF. As DNA, the CDR3 is TGTGCCAGCAGCCGTAAACAGGGGGCCAGTGAAAAACTGTTTTTT.

This clone came up a few times. The chain uses TRBV6-1 and TRBJ1-2; possible D gene TRBD1, 5 bases. The CDR3 has 14 amino acids. Germline V gene lookup returns CDR1 MNHNS and CDR2 SASEGT. The germline V and J ends were trimmed by 1 base and 4 bases, with 10 bases remaining between them. The CDR3 DNA sequence: TGTGCCAGCAGTGAAGGATCGGGGCCCTATGGCTACACCTTC. This codes for CASSEGSGPYGYTF.

The chain uses TRBV9 and TRBJ2-2, with 7 bases lining up with TRBD1. CDR1 is SGDLS, CDR2 YYNGEE, per germline. V gave up 1 base and J gave up 4 bases; unmatched junction bases: 4. This CDR3 has 15 amino acids. The CDR3 DNA reads as TGTGCCAGCAGCGTAACAGGGGTTAGCACCGGGGAGCTGTTTTTT. Translation: CASSVTGVSTGELFF.

In the case of this clone: A much larger clonotype is one base distant, so this may be a read error. Other DNA sequences in this specimen translate into the identical CDR3. V gene TRBV7-2 combines with J gene TRBJ2-3; no reliable D call. The CDR3 runs 12 residues. Trimming took 2 bases from V and 2 from J, leaving 2 bases between them. CDR1 is SGHTA, CDR2 FQGNSA, per germline. The CDR3 coding sequence is TGTGCCAGCAGCTTATACACAGATACGCAGTATTTT. This encodes CASSLYTDTQYF.

There are a few counts of this clone. V usage is TRBV2 and J usage is TRBJ2-6; 7 bases line up with TRBD1. Looked up from germline, CDR1 is SNHLY and CDR2 is FYNNEI. This CDR3 is built from 16 residues. V trimming: 6 bases; J trimming: 4 bases; junction bases outside the gene matches: 9. The CDR3 DNA reads as TGTGCCAGCAGACAGGGGATTTACATCGGGGCCAACGTCCTGACTTTC. Its translation: CASRQGIYIGANVLTF.

The V gene is TRBV10-3, the J gene TRBJ2-2; 7 bases are shared with TRBD1. The germline V gene has CDR1 ENHRY and CDR2 SYGVKD. The V and J ends lost 8 bases and 4 bases, in that order; junction bases with no gene match: 13. This CDR3 has 16 amino acids. The CDR3 DNA follows: TGTGCCATCCCTCCCCGACAGGGCGTAGCCACCGGGGAGCTGTTTTTT. Amino acid sequence: CAIPPRQGVATGELFF.

CDR3 in amino acids: CASSQLASSYNEQFF. The DNA of the CDR3 is TGCGCCAGCAGCCAACTAGCGAGCTCCTACAATGAGCAGTTCTTC. The rearrangement joins TRBV5-1 to TRBJ2-1, with 7 bases aligning to TRBD2. V lost 4 bases, J lost 0 bases, and 4 bases stayed unmatched. The germline CDR1 and CDR2 sequences are SGHRS and YFSETQ. This CDR3 is 15 amino acids long.